This passage covers 3 T cell receptor beta chains from one sample sequenced in a study of cytomegalovirus exposure and HLA in healthy donors. Sequencing used immunoSEQ multiplex PCR; TCRdb keeps in-frame clones, though not all of them. The data hold under 100,000 clones, with 90% to 95% observed a single time. The sequencing input was PBMCs. These receptors all stem from a woman between 18 and 29 years old in good health and CMV-seronegative.

The genes are TRBV5-6 and TRBJ1-4; 7 bases are a match to TRBD1. With 0 bases clipped from V and 7 bases from J, the junction kept 9 bases outside the gene matches. The CDR3 runs to 16 residues. Germline CDR1 is SGHDT and CDR2 is YYEEEE. CDR3 region: CASSLGRRGPGEKLFF. The CDR3 DNA is TGTGCCAGCAGCTTGGGTAGAAGGGGGCCCGGTGAAAAACTGTTTTTT.

V usage is TRBV2 and J usage is TRBJ2-7; D is ambiguous. Per the germline V gene, CDR1 is SNHLY and CDR2 is FYNNEI. The CDR3 loop spans 13 amino acids. V was pared by 11 bases and J by 2 bases, with 16 bases between. CDR3 amino acids: CAGSLDGAYEQYF. The CDR3 coding sequence is TGTGCCGGCTCCCTTGACGGAGCCTACGAGCAGTACTTC.

This sequence joins TRBV6-1 and TRBJ1-1, with a possible D match to TRBD1 (6 bases). The V end was cut by 7 bases, the J end by 8 bases, with 20 bases between. Looked up from germline, CDR1 is MNHNS and CDR2 is SASEGT. CDR3 length: 14 amino acids. The CDR3: CASTRDTVLGEAFF. The CDR3 DNA sequence: TGTGCCAGCACTAGGGACACCGTGTTAGGGGAAGCTTTCTTT.